This is a list of T cell receptor beta chains from one sample in a study of T-cell memory formation after mild COVID-19. One entry per CDR3 protein results from TCRdb running MiXCR on the 5' RACE reads. The repertoire holds about 140,000 distinct CDR3 sequences, with 6% as singletons. The sample was PBMCs or a T cell subset sorted from them (not recorded which). All receptors come from an adult woman who had mild COVID-19 (a few samples of this study predate the infection). Cell type and time point are not known. Each CDR3 is given with its conserved first and last residue. A D gene is named only where the DNA matches it firmly. Rows give clone size only sometimes, using once, few, many, or a class for an expanded clone.

D gene	clone size	V gene	J gene	CDR3 DNA	CDR3 protein
TRBD1	few	TRBV2	TRBJ1-1	TGTGCCAGCACGGAGCTGCAGGGGGACACTGAAGCTTTCTTT	CASTELQGDTEAFF
NA	many	TRBV12-3/TRBV12-4	TRBJ2-7	TGTGCCAGCAGTTTCTCGGACACCACCTACGAGCAGTACTTC	CASSFSDTTYEQYF
TRBD1	NA	TRBV6-6	TRBJ2-2	TGTGCCAGCAGTTACCCCTGGACAGGGGTCCCCGGGGAGCTGTTTTTT	CASSYPWTGVPGELFF
NA	NA	TRBV2	TRBJ2-3	TGTGCCAGCAGTGCTGGACTAATAGATACGCAGTATTTT	CASSAGLIDTQYF
NA	few	TRBV18	TRBJ2-3	TGTGCCAGCTCACCGGCCTTAAGCACAGATACGCAGTATTTT	CASSPALSTDTQYF
TRBD2	many	TRBV20-1	TRBJ2-7	TGCAGTGCTAGAGATTCGGCTAGCGGGGGCTACGAGCAGTACTTC	CSARDSASGGYEQYF
NA	many	TRBV5-1	TRBJ2-7	TGCGCCAGCAGCCCGGGAGAGGCGAGCTCCTACGAGCAGTACTTC	CASSPGEASSYEQYF
TRBD1	many	TRBV7-2	TRBJ2-7	TGTGCCAGCAGCCCCACCGGGACAGGGGGCAGCGAGCAGTACTTC	CASSPTGTGGSEQYF
NA	many	TRBV20-1	TRBJ2-5	TGCAGTGCTAGAGTGGGGTCAGAGACCCAGTACTTC	CSARVGSETQYF
NA	few	TRBV7-9	TRBJ2-3	TGTGCCAGCAGCCGCTCCTACAGCGCTAGCACAGATACGCAGTATTTT	CASSRSYSASTDTQYF
NA	many	TRBV7-3	TRBJ2-7	TGTGCCAGCAGCTTAACTCACCTCGACGAGCAGTACTTC	CASSLTHLDEQYF
NA	few	TRBV5-1	TRBJ2-2	TGCGCCAGCAGCCACCTGGGGGGTCCAGGGGAGCTGTTTTTT	CASSHLGGPGELFF
TRBD1	many	TRBV29-1	TRBJ1-1	TGCAGCGTTGGGGACTACGCGGGGGACAGGCCGGATGAAGCTTTCTTT	CSVGDYAGDRPDEAFF
TRBD2	many	TRBV9	TRBJ2-3	TGTGCCAGCAGTGCCAGCGGGGGGGCTGATGATACGCAGTATTTT	CASSASGGADDTQYF
NA	many	TRBV10-3	TRBJ2-7	TGTGCCATCAGTGAGTCCCCCCTAGGGGGAGGTCCCTACGAGCAGTACTTC	CAISESPLGGGPYEQYF
NA	many	TRBV12-3/TRBV12-4	TRBJ2-3	TGTGCCAGCAGTTTAAACTCCGATACGCAGTATTTT	CASSLNSDTQYF
TRBD1	few	TRBV19	TRBJ1-1	TGTGCCAGCCGGGACAGGGGGCGAGTGAACACTGAAGCTTTCTTT	CASRDRGRVNTEAFF
NA	few	TRBV7-8	TRBJ2-2	TGTGCCAGCTGCCTCCTCAGAGTCACCGGGGAGCTGTTTTTT	CASCLLRVTGELFF
NA	few	TRBV5-1	TRBJ1-4	TGCGCCAGCAGCTTACGGCAGCTTAATGAAAAACTGTTTTTT	CASSLRQLNEKLFF
TRBD1	NA	TRBV29-1	TRBJ2-7	TGCAGCGTCGTCCCCCGAGACAGGGGAAACGAGCAGTACTTC	CSVVPRDRGNEQYF
NA	NA	TRBV4-3	TRBJ2-7	TGCGCCAGCAGCCAAGATCGTACAGGGTCGGGTTACGAGCAGTACTTC	CASSQDRTGSGYEQYF
NA	many	TRBV5-6	TRBJ2-3	TGTGCCAGCAGCTACGGGGGCCCGGCTAGCACAGATACGCAGTATTTT	CASSYGGPASTDTQYF
TRBD2	many	TRBV20-1	TRBJ2-3	TGCAGTGCTAGGGCTAGCGGGAGGGCAAGAGGCACAGATACGCAGTATTTT	CSARASGRARGTDTQYF
NA	many	TRBV21-1	TRBJ2-4	TGTGCCAGCAGCAAAGGGTACCAGGGCCGAGCGGAAAACATTCAGTACTTC	CASSKGYQGRAENIQYF
NA	many	TRBV7-9	TRBJ2-3	TGTGCCAGCAGCTTAGATTATCCAGGGAGGAGCGGTAGCACAGATACGCAGTATTTT	CASSLDYPGRSGSTDTQYF
TRBD2	many	TRBV27	TRBJ2-7	TGTGCCAGCAGTCCTTTCGCTAGCGGGAGCTACGAGCAGTACTTC	CASSPFASGSYEQYF
TRBD1	NA	TRBV3-1	TRBJ2-7	TGTGCCAGCAGCCAAGGTACCGGGACAGGGGGCAGGGAGCAGTACTTC	CASSQGTGTGGREQYF
NA	many	TRBV18	TRBJ2-2	TGTGCCAGCTCACCTGAGGCCGGGGAGCTGTTTTTT	CASSPEAGELFF
TRBD2	NA	TRBV7-2	TRBJ2-2	TGTGCCAGCAGCCCGGGGGGAACGAACACCGGGGAGCTGTTTTTT	CASSPGGTNTGELFF
TRBD2	NA	TRBV6-2/TRBV6-3	TRBJ2-2	TGTGCCAGCAGCCAACCCCGGACTAGCGGAACCACCGGGGAGCTGTTTTTT	CASSQPRTSGTTGELFF
NA	few	TRBV29-1	TRBJ1-2	TGCAGCGTTCCGGGGGCTTACTATGGCTACACCTTC	CSVPGAYYGYTF
TRBD2	NA	TRBV12-3/TRBV12-4	TRBJ2-5	TGTGCCAGCAGTTTCTCTGGCGGGAGGGGAGAGACCCAGTACTTC	CASSFSGGRGETQYF
TRBD2	many	TRBV6-5	TRBJ2-4	TGTGCCAGCAGTTACCTAGCGGGAGTTGCCAAAAACATTCAGTACTTC	CASSYLAGVAKNIQYF
NA	NA	TRBV7-3	TRBJ1-6	TGTGCCAGCAGCTTAAATAGGACCCCCAATTCACCCCTCCACTTT	CASSLNRTPNSPLHF
NA	many	TRBV7-2	TRBJ2-3	TGTGCCAGCAGCTTTAGTTTGGGAAGCACAGATACGCAGTATTTT	CASSFSLGSTDTQYF
TRBD2	many	TRBV20-1	TRBJ2-4	TGCAGTGCTAGAGATCGAACTAGCGGGGGAGACATTCAGTACTTC	CSARDRTSGGDIQYF
TRBD2	many	TRBV20-1	TRBJ2-7	TGCAGTGCTAGAGACCCCCCGGGACTAGCGGGGGTGCAGTACTTC	CSARDPPGLAGVQYF
TRBD1	NA	TRBV5-5	TRBJ1-5	TGTGCCAGCAGCTCAGGGACAGGGCGAGACAATCAGCCCCAGCATTTT	CASSSGTGRDNQPQHF
TRBD2	many	TRBV20-1	TRBJ2-5	TGCAGTGCCCCCCAAGGAAGCGGGGGAAAAGAGACCCAGTACTTC	CSAPQGSGGKETQYF
TRBD1	NA	TRBV6-5	TRBJ1-4	TGTGCCAGCAGTAACCCGCGGACAGGGGGTGAAAAACTGTTTTTT	CASSNPRTGGEKLFF
NA	many	TRBV29-1	TRBJ2-5	TGCAGCGTTGGTCGCGCCCAAGAGACCCAGTACTTC	CSVGRAQETQYF
NA	many	TRBV12-3/TRBV12-4	TRBJ2-1	TGTGCCATCTCCGGGACAAACAATGAGCAGTTCTTC	CAISGTNNEQFF